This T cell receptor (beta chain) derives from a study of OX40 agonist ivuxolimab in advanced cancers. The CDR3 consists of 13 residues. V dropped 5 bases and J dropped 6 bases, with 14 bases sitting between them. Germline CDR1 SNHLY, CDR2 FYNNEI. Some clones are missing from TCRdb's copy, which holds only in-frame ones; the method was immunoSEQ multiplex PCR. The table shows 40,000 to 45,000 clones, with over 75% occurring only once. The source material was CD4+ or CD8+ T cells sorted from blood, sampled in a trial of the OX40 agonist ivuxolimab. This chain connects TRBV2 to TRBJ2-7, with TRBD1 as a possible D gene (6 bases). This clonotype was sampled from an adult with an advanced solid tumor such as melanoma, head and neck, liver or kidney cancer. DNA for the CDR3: TGTGCCAGCAGTCCCGAGGGGGTAGGCGAGCAGTACTTC. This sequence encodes CASSPEGVGEQYF.